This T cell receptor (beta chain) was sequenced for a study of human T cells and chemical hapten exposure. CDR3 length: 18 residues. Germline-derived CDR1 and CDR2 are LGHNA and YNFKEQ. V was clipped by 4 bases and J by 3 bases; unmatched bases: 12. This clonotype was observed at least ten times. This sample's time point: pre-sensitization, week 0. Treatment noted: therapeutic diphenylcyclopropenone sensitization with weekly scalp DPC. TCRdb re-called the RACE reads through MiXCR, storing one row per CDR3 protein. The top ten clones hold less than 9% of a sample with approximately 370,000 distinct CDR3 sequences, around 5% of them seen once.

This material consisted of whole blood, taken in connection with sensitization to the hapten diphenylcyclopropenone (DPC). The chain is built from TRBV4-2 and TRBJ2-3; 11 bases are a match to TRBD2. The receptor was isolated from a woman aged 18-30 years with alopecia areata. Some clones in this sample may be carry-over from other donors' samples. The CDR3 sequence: CASSPRRALAGVTDTQYF. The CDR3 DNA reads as TGTGCCAGCAGCCCGAGGAGAGCACTAGCGGGGGTTACAGATACGCAGTATTTT.